Below are 11 T cell receptor beta chains sequenced from a single sample in a study of blood T cell repertoires in COVID-19. Profiling relied on immunoSEQ multiplex PCR, and the TCRdb table lists in-frame clones only, not all of them. The table includes some 150,000 clones, around 87% detected once. What was sequenced was peripheral blood. The receptors shown here come from a human donor in a cohort sampled during active COVID-19.

The rearrangement joins TRBV29-1 to TRBJ2-1; D gene unclear. Looked up from germline, CDR1 is SQVTM and CDR2 is ANQGSEA. The V and J ends lost 5 bases and 6 bases respectively, with 17 bases between them. CDR3 length: 14 residues. The CDR3 DNA follows: TGCAGCGTTCTAGACTCTGGCACCTTCAATGAGCAGTTCTTC. Translating gives CSVLDSGTFNEQFF.

The chain employs TRBV2 and TRBJ2-1; D may be TRBD1 (6 bases). CDR1 and CDR2 from the germline V gene are SNHLY and FYNNEI. The germline V and J ends were trimmed by 5 bases and 16 bases, with 21 bases remaining between them. The CDR3 covers 13 residues. In DNA, the CDR3 is TGTGCCAGCAGTACTCAAAGACAGGCCGTGTACTTCTTC. Protein product: CASSTQRQAVYFF.

The gene calls are TRBV4-2 and TRBJ1-3; 7 bases match TRBD1. With V trimmed by 1 base and J by 3 bases, 6 bases remained unmatched. In germline, CDR1 is LGHNA, CDR2 YNFKEQ. The CDR3 contains 16 residues. CDR3 DNA: TGTGCCAGCAGCCAAGTGACAGGGAATTTTGGAAACACCATATATTTT. This translates into CASSQVTGNFGNTIYF.

This chain joins TRBV19 and TRBJ1-2; TRBD1 matches 9 bases. The CDR3 has 13 amino acids. Trimming at V came to 6 bases and at J to 3 bases, leaving 2 bases not matched to a gene. Germline CDR1 LNHDA, CDR2 SQIVND (reference sequence). This CDR3 is CASSRTGDYGYTF. For the CDR3, the DNA is TGTGCCAGTAGCCGGACAGGGGACTATGGCTACACCTTC.

This clone has only one observation. In nucleotides, the CDR3 is TGCGCCAGCAGCACCGGACAGACTAATGAAAAACTGTTTTTT. It specifies CASSTGQTNEKLFF. The chain is built from TRBV5-1 and TRBJ1-4; the D gene is possibly TRBD1 (6 bases). This CDR3 has 14 amino acids. Germline CDR1 reads SGHRS; CDR2 reads YFSETQ. V lost 4 bases, J lost 2 bases, and 9 bases lay in between. Complete variable domain (other parts from reference TRBV5-1 and TRBJ1-4): KAGVTQTPRYLIKTRGQQVTLSCSPISGHRSVSWYQQTPGQGLQFLFEYFSETQRNKGNFPGRFSGRQFSNSRSEMNVSTLELGDSALYLCASSTGQTNEKLFFGSGTQLSVL.

The J gene is TRBJ2-1, the V gene TRBV28; 11 bases align to TRBD2. The germline gives CDR1 MDHEN, CDR2 SYDVKM. After removal of 5 bases from V and 4 bases from J, the junction contained 13 bases not matched to a gene. The CDR3 sequence is 18 residues long. The CDR3 here is CASSPPGLAVIPYNEQFF. DNA of the CDR3: TGTGCCAGCAGTCCCCCGGGACTAGCGGTGATCCCGTACAATGAGCAGTTCTTC.

The V call is TRBV2, the J call TRBJ1-6; the match to TRBD1 covers 7 bases. The CDR3 is 14 amino acids. The germline V gene encodes CDR1 SNHLY and CDR2 FYNNEI. With V trimmed by 8 bases and J by 6 bases, 7 bases remained unmatched. The CDR3 DNA reads as TGTGCCAGCGGAGACAGGGCTTCTAATTCACCCCTCCACTTT. This gives the protein CASGDRASNSPLHF. The full variable domain, in which reference TRBV2 and TRBJ1-6 provide the parts outside the CDR3, is EPEVTQTPSHQVTQMGQEVILRCVPISNHLYFYWYRQILGQKVEFLVSFYNNEISEKSEIFDDQFSVERPDGSNFTLKIRSTKLEDSAMYFCASGDRASNSPLHFGNGTRLTVT.

This rearrangement joins TRBV28 to TRBJ1-2, with TRBD1 matching 8 bases. CDR3 length: 14 amino acids. V gave up 7 bases and J gave up 0 bases; unmatched junction bases: 4. Germline V gene lookup returns CDR1 MDHEN and CDR2 SYDVKM. The CDR3 reads CASNQGASNYGYTF. The CDR3 bases are TGTGCCAGCAACCAGGGGGCGTCTAACTATGGCTACACCTTC.

This sequence joins TRBV5-1 and TRBJ2-2; weak D call: TRBD2 (7 bases). Germline-derived CDR1 and CDR2 are SGHRS and YFSETQ. The V end lost 4 bases, the J end lost 2 bases, and 15 bases lay between the germline ends. The CDR3 is 16 amino acids. This chain's CDR3 is CASSPGGGPNTGELFF. The DNA of the CDR3 is TGCGCCAGCAGCCCAGGCGGGGGCCCTAACACCGGGGAGCTGTTTTTT. Complete variable domain (other parts from reference TRBV5-1 and TRBJ2-2): KAGVTQTPRYLIKTRGQQVTLSCSPISGHRSVSWYQQTPGQGLQFLFEYFSETQRNKGNFPGRFSGRQFSNSRSEMNVSTLELGDSALYLCASSPGGGPNTGELFFGEGSRLTVL.

The V and J genes are TRBV4-1 and TRBJ1-1; D is unclear. CDR1 and CDR2 from the germline V gene are MGHRA and YSYEKL. Trimming cost V 0 bases and J 0 bases, with 14 bases left between them. The CDR3 runs to 17 residues. For the CDR3, the DNA is TGCGCCAGCAGCCAAGACCGACAATCCAGCATGAACACTGAAGCTTTCTTT. Translating it yields CASSQDRQSSMNTEAFF.

The table lists this clone with a few counts. The V gene is TRBV21-1, the J gene TRBJ2-7; the DNA was not used to check the table's D call, TRBD1. TRBV21-1 is a pseudogene segment. The CDR3 is made up of 15 amino acids. For the CDR3, the DNA is TGTGCCAGCAGCATCGGACAGGGGAGGTCCTACGAGCAGTACTTC. Protein sequence: CASSIGQGRSYEQYF.